This T cell receptor beta chain was captured by sequencing in a study of control samples from healthy donors and cancer patients. A few counts support this clone. Only in-frame clones appear in the TCRdb table, and some are missing; sequencing was by immunoSEQ multiplex PCR. The data contain roughly 80,000 clones, roughly 89% of them singletons. The sequencing sample was made of PBMCs. The TCR originated in an older woman with head and neck cancer.

This CDR3 reads CASSGLSGSYNEQFF. Here the CDR3 DNA reads TGTGCCAGCAGCGGGCTTAGCGGGAGTTACAATGAGCAGTTCTTC. This rearrangement joins TRBV6-5 to TRBJ2-1; 9 nucleotides line up with TRBD2. The length of the CDR3 is 15 residues. Germline V lookup: CDR1 MNHEY, CDR2 SVGAGI. V dropped 6 bases and J dropped 4; count of bases not matched to a gene: 7.